This T cell receptor beta chain is from a study of cytomegalovirus exposure and HLA in healthy donors. Study-wide background: Caucasian-associated ancestry cluster membership applied to approximately 81% of nearly 400 genotyped donors.

As for this clone: The antigen is not known.

Study-wide findings and caveats: A later analysis, which compared TCR beta chains of equal frequency, found the HLA-associated ones more clonally expanded.

It was with 60 Vbeta and 13 Jbeta primers that the PCR ran. Assay: immunoSEQ multiplex PCR; the TCRdb copy retains only in-frame clones and omits some. The sample holds 150,000 to 200,000 clones, roughly four fifths seen once. The sequencing input was PBMCs. The TCR was taken from a man aged 30 to 45 in good health and CMV-seronegative.

CDR3 in DNA: TGTGCCAGCAGCTTAAATCAGGGTCACTATGGCTACACCTTC. Its protein is CASSLNQGHYGYTF. The V gene is TRBV7-9, the J gene TRBJ1-2; maybe TRBD1 (5 bases). Germline CDR1 is SEHNR and CDR2 is FQNEAQ (reference sequence). CDR3 size: 14 residues. Deletions cut 2 bases from V and 3 bases from J, with 10 bases between.